A single sample gave rise to the 31 T cell receptor beta chains below, sequenced in a study of blood T cell repertoires in COVID-19. Assay: immunoSEQ multiplex PCR; the TCRdb copy retains only in-frame clones and omits some. Of 200,000 to 250,000 clones in the sample, roughly four fifths were seen once. The sample was peripheral blood. Receptors originate from a woman aged 25-40 years who had recovered from COVID-19.

In DNA, the CDR3 is TGTGCCAGCAGCAACTATGGCGGGGAGCTGTTTTTT. This sequence encodes CASSNYGGELFF. The rearrangement links TRBV9 to TRBJ2-2; D is uncertain. Germline-derived CDR1 and CDR2 are SGDLS and YYNGEE. V shed 4 bases and J shed 7 bases, with 8 bases lying between them. The CDR3 covers 12 residues.

Written as DNA, the CDR3 is TGTGCCAGCAGTCCTGGGACAGGGCCTGCAACTAATGAAAAACTGTTTTTT. Its translation is CASSPGTGPATNEKLFF. The genes are TRBV27 and TRBJ1-4, with TRBD1 matching 9 bases. V shed 5 bases, J shed 0 bases, and the junction held 7 bases outside the gene matches. The CDR3 has 17 amino acids. The germline CDR1 and CDR2 sequences are MNHEY and SMNVEV (reference sequence). Based on the CDR3 plus reference TRBV27 and TRBJ1-4, the full variable domain is EAQVTQNPRYLITVTGKKLTVTCSQNMNHEYMSWYRQDPGLGLRQIYYSMNVEVTDKGDVPEGYKVSRKEKRNFPLILESPSPNQTSLYFCASSPGTGPATNEKLFFGSGTQLSVL.

The chain recombines TRBV4-2 with TRBJ1-2; the D is unclear. CDR3 size: 15 residues. V shed 5 bases and J shed 4 bases, with 17 bases lying between them. Germline CDR1 reads LGHNA; CDR2 reads YNFKEQ. The CDR3 DNA follows: TGTGCCAGCAGCGAGACGAATACGGGGTTCTATGGCTACACCTTC. Protein: CASSETNTGFYGYTF.

The V call is TRBV4-2, the J call TRBJ1-1, with D possibly TRBD1 on 5 matching bases. Looked up from germline, CDR1 is LGHNA and CDR2 is YNFKEQ. The CDR3 is made up of 13 amino acids. V was clipped by 0 bases and J by 11 bases, with 13 bases between them. The CDR3 DNA sequence: TGTGCCAGCAGCCAAGACAGCACAGGCGCGGCTTTCTTT. Translation gives CASSQDSTGAAFF.

V gene TRBV27 combines with J gene TRBJ2-5; 9 bases agree with TRBD2. The V gene end was trimmed by 8 bases and the J gene end by 1 base; junction bases not matched to a gene: 5. CDR3 length: 14 residues. CDR1 MNHEY and CDR2 SMNVEV come from the germline V gene (reference sequence). The CDR3 loop reads CASGETSGQETQYF. CDR3 nucleotides: TGTGCCAGCGGGGAGACTAGCGGCCAAGAGACCCAGTACTTC.

This rearrangement joins TRBV19 to TRBJ1-1; possible D gene TRBD1, 6 bases. CDR1 and CDR2 from the germline V gene are LNHDA and SQIVND (reference sequence). Deletions cut 3 bases from V and 1 base from J, with 12 bases between. The CDR3 consists of 15 residues. The CDR3 spells CASSISGQWNTEAFF. Written as DNA, the CDR3 is TGTGCCAGTAGTATCTCCGGACAGTGGAACACTGAAGCTTTCTTT.

J is TRBJ2-7 and V is TRBV5-1; TRBD1 matches 11 bases. This CDR3 spans 18 amino acids. Germline V gene sequence: CDR1 SGHRS, CDR2 YFSETQ. V lost 0 bases to trimming and J lost 7 bases; unmatched junction nucleotides: 15. The CDR3 loop is CASSLALVLGQGALEQYF. The DNA for the CDR3 is TGCGCCAGCAGCTTGGCGCTCGTACTAGGACAGGGGGCGCTTGAGCAGTACTTC. Full variable domain (missing parts from reference TRBV5-1 and TRBJ2-7): KAGVTQTPRYLIKTRGQQVTLSCSPISGHRSVSWYQQTPGQGLQFLFEYFSETQRNKGNFPGRFSGRQFSNSRSEMNVSTLELGDSALYLCASSLALVLGQGALEQYFGPGTRLTVT.

The rearrangement joins TRBV7-3 to TRBJ2-1, with D possibly being TRBD2 (6 bases). V was trimmed by 2 bases and J by 5 bases, leaving 16 bases between them. Per germline, CDR1 SGHTA and CDR2 FQGTGA. The CDR3 runs 16 residues. The DNA for the CDR3 is TGTGCCAGCAGCTTATCATCCGCTAGCGCGCACAATGAGCAGTTCTTC. Translated: CASSLSSASAHNEQFF. Looking up the rest from reference TRBV7-3 and TRBJ2-1 gives the full variable domain: GAGVSQTPSNKVTEKGKYVELRCDPISGHTALYWYRQSLGQGPEFLIYFQGTGAADDSGLPNDRFFAVRPEGSVSTLKIQRTERGDSAVYLCASSLSSASAHNEQFFGPGTRLTVL.

This clone has just a few counts. The chain is built from TRBV28 and TRBJ2-7; 7 nucleotides align to TRBD2. CDR1 MDHEN and CDR2 SYDVKM come from the germline V gene. The CDR3 sequence is 13 residues long. V lost 7 bases and J lost 2; bases outside the gene matches: 5. The DNA of the CDR3 is TGTGCCAGCACCGGGCGGGAGACCTACGAGCAGTACTTC. Translation gives CASTGRETYEQYF. Together with reference TRBV28 and TRBJ2-7, the CDR3 gives the full variable domain: DVKVTQSSRYLVKRTGEKVFLECVQDMDHENMFWYRQDPGLGLRLIYFSYDVKMKEKGDIPEGYSVSREKKERFSLILESASTNQTSMYLCASTGRETYEQYFGPGTRLTVT.

V usage is TRBV7-3 and J usage is TRBJ1-1; tentatively, D is TRBD1 (5 bases). Germline values: CDR1 SGHTA, CDR2 FQGTGA. The CDR3 runs 13 residues. V was shortened by 0 bases and J by 8 bases, with 10 bases between the two germline ends. CDR3 residues: CASSLTPGQEAFF. DNA for the CDR3: TGTGCCAGCAGCTTAACCCCAGGGCAAGAAGCTTTCTTT. The variable domain in full, with the rest retrieved from reference TRBV7-3 and TRBJ1-1, is GAGVSQTPSNKVTEKGKYVELRCDPISGHTALYWYRQSLGQGPEFLIYFQGTGAADDSGLPNDRFFAVRPEGSVSTLKIQRTERGDSAVYLCASSLTPGQEAFFGQGTRLTVV.

This chain connects TRBV6-5 to TRBJ2-2; perhaps TRBD1 as D (6 bases). Trimming pared 11 bases from V and 0 bases from J, leaving 10 bases between. This CDR3 is built from 13 residues. The germline V gene encodes CDR1 MNHEY and CDR2 SVGAGI. In DNA form, the CDR3 reads TGTGCCGGCGGACAGACGAACACCGGGGAGCTGTTTTTT. It translates to CAGGQTNTGELFF.

The chain couples TRBV5-8 to TRBJ1-3; 7 bases line up with TRBD1. J gave up 0 bases and V 4 bases, and 10 bases lay outside the gene matches. CDR1 is SGHTS, CDR2 YDEGEE, per germline. CDR3 size: 17 residues. DNA of the CDR3: TGTGCCAGCAGCCGCCGACAGGGACGGAGCTCTGGAAACACCATATATTTT. Translation: CASSRRQGRSSGNTIYF.

This clone has only one observation. This chain links TRBV7-2 with TRBJ2-7, with TRBD2 identical over 8 bases. The length of the CDR3 is 15 residues. J was trimmed by 0 bases and V by 1 base; bases with no gene match: 2. Germline CDR1 and CDR2: SGHTA and FQGNSA. CDR3 amino acids: CASSLGGTSSYEQYF. In nucleotides, the CDR3 is TGTGCCAGCAGCTTAGGCGGGACTAGCTCCTACGAGCAGTACTTC.

In this sample, this clone turned up once. This chain joins TRBV11-3 and TRBJ2-3, with 8 nucleotides matching TRBD2. Germline V gene lookup returns CDR1 SGHNT and CDR2 YENEEA. The CDR3 is made up of 14 amino acids. The junction had 3 bases not matched to a gene; V was cut back by 5 bases and J by 2 bases. In DNA form, the CDR3 reads TGTGCCAGCAGCCCGGGAGGGCCCACAGATACGCAGTATTTT. Its translation is CASSPGGPTDTQYF.

The gene calls are TRBV9 and TRBJ1-1; TRBD1 agrees at 12 bases. J was trimmed by 10 bases and V by 3 bases; bases with no gene match: 10. There are 15 residues in the CDR3. Germline V lookup: CDR1 SGDLS, CDR2 YYNGEE. CDR3 loop: CASSADPGQGARAFF. The CDR3 DNA is TGTGCCAGCAGCGCCGACCCGGGACAGGGGGCTCGAGCTTTCTTT. Filled out from reference TRBV9 and TRBJ1-1, the complete variable domain reads DSGVTQTPKHLITATGQRVTLRCSPRSGDLSVYWYQQSLDQGLQFLIQYYNGEERAKGNILERFSAQQFPDLHSELNLSSLELGDSALYFCASSADPGQGARAFFGQGTRLTVV.

The gene calls are TRBV30 and TRBJ2-7; no definite D call. The CDR3 loop spans 11 amino acids. V lost 2 bases and J 4 bases, leaving 6 bases between the germline ends. Looked up from germline, CDR1 is GTSNPN and CDR2 is SVGIG (reference sequence). The CDR3 region has the DNA TGTGCCTGGAGTAACCAGTACGAGCAGTACTTC. It is translated as CAWSNQYEQYF.

This clone was counted only a few times. The chain joins TRBV5-1 to TRBJ1-2; D not certain. Germline CDR1 is SGHRS and CDR2 is YFSETQ. The V end lost 0 bases, the J end lost 5 bases, and 17 bases lay between the germline ends. This CDR3 comprises 16 residues. DNA for the CDR3: TGCGCCAGCAGCTTGGAGCTGCGGAGTCACTCTTATGGCTACACCTTC. It encodes CASSLELRSHSYGYTF.

The chain links TRBV28 to TRBJ1-2; tentative D call: TRBD1 (6 bases). CDR1 is MDHEN and CDR2 is SYDVKM in the germline V gene. This CDR3 has 15 residues. V lost 6 bases to trimming and J lost 1 base, with 15 bases between them. Here the CDR3 DNA reads TGTGCCAGCAGCGCTACAGGGAGCTTTAACTATGGCTACACCTTC. Encoded protein: CASSATGSFNYGYTF.

The genes are TRBV19 and TRBJ1-3; 7 bases align to TRBD1. The ends lost 5 bases at V and 0 bases at J; junction bases unmatched: 7. The length of the CDR3 is 16 residues. The germline V gene encodes CDR1 LNHDA and CDR2 SQIVND (reference sequence). CDR3 amino acids: CASSAGTAGSGNTIYF. The CDR3 DNA reads as TGTGCCAGTAGTGCCGGGACAGCGGGCTCTGGAAACACCATATATTTT.

This clone has a handful of counts. The rearrangement uses TRBV7-9 and TRBJ2-7, with TRBD2 identical over 7 bases. J lost 6 bases, V lost 4 bases, and 6 bases had no gene match. The CDR3 has 13 residues. CDR1 SEHNR and CDR2 FQNEAQ come from the germline V gene (reference sequence). CDR3 DNA sequence: TGTGCCAGCAGCTCTGCGGGGGTCGGCGAGCAGTACTTC. Translating gives CASSSAGVGEQYF.

The chain combines TRBV28 with TRBJ1-1; D gene unclear. The CDR3 contains 13 residues. Germline assignment: CDR1 MDHEN and CDR2 SYDVKM. Trimming shortened V by 5 bases and J by 4 bases, and 11 bases separated the two germline ends. The CDR3 nucleotides are TGTGCCAGCAGTCCCCAAAGGAGCACTGAAGCTTTCTTT. It specifies CASSPQRSTEAFF. Full variable domain (rest looked up from reference TRBV28 and TRBJ1-1): DVKVTQSSRYLVKRTGEKVFLECVQDMDHENMFWYRQDPGLGLRLIYFSYDVKMKEKGDIPEGYSVSREKKERFSLILESASTNQTSMYLCASSPQRSTEAFFGQGTRLTVV.

The V call is TRBV6-1, the J call TRBJ1-5, with TRBD1 identical over 7 bases. The CDR3 consists of 17 residues. The V gene's germline CDR1 is MNHNS and CDR2 SASEGT. V dropped 4 bases and J dropped 0; count of bases not matched to a gene: 9. Here the CDR3 DNA reads TGTGCCAGCAGTGTTCCTACCAGGGGGAATAGCAATCAGCCCCAGCATTTT. This encodes CASSVPTRGNSNQPQHF.

This chain links TRBV11-3 with TRBJ1-3; possibly TRBD1 for D (6 bases). The CDR3 has 17 residues. Trimming cost V 1 base and J 0 bases, with 13 bases left between them. Germline lookup yields CDR1 SGHNT and CDR2 YENEEA. The CDR3: CASSLVGGRGSGNTIYF. The CDR3 DNA sequence: TGTGCCAGCAGCTTAGTTGGGGGCAGGGGCTCTGGAAACACCATATATTTT.

This clone occurred many times. This chain connects TRBV28 to TRBJ1-4, with TRBD1 identical over 10 bases. With 6 bases clipped from V and 6 bases from J, the junction kept 7 bases outside the gene matches. Germline V gene sequence: CDR1 MDHEN, CDR2 SYDVKM. The CDR3 totals 15 residues. CDR3 loop: CASRGGGTGDEKLFF. DNA of the CDR3: TGTGCCAGCAGGGGAGGGGGGACAGGGGATGAAAAACTGTTTTTT.

The rearrangement joins TRBV12-3 or TRBV12-4 to TRBJ2-7; D possibly corresponds to TRBD2 (5 bases). The CDR3 has 13 amino acids. V lost 10 bases, J lost 2 bases, and 15 bases lay in between. This CDR3 reads CATHPAGTYEQYF. The CDR3 region has the DNA TGTGCCACCCACCCCGCCGGGACCTACGAGCAGTACTTC.

The gene calls are TRBV18 and TRBJ1-4; TRBD1 might be the D (6 bases). The germline V gene encodes CDR1 KGHSH and CDR2 LQKENI. Trimming cost V 6 bases and J 5 bases, with 19 bases left between them. CDR3 length: 16 amino acids. The DNA of the CDR3 is TGTGCCAGCTCCCCCAGTGTGGCAGGGGAGAATGAAAAACTGTTTTTT. Protein sequence: CASSPSVAGENEKLFF.

The chain couples TRBV6-5 to TRBJ1-2; weak D call: TRBD1 (6 bases). Looked up from germline, CDR1 is MNHEY and CDR2 is SVGAGI. V lost 2 bases and J 4 bases, leaving 17 bases between the germline ends. This CDR3 comprises 16 residues. CDR3 DNA sequence: TGTGCCAGCAGTTACGATAGGACAGATATCCGCTATGGCTACACCTTC. Residues: CASSYDRTDIRYGYTF.

The chain couples TRBV19 to TRBJ1-6; D call uncertain. The CDR3 is 17 amino acids. Germline V gives CDR1 LNHDA, CDR2 SQIVND (reference sequence). V lost 6 bases and J 10 bases, leaving 25 bases between the germline ends. The CDR3 loop is CASRNRISQKIESPLHF. In DNA, the CDR3 is TGTGCCAGTAGAAATCGGATTTCACAGAAGATAGAGTCACCCCTCCACTTT. Full variable domain (missing parts from reference TRBV19 and TRBJ1-6): DGGITQSPKYLFRKEGQNVTLSCEQNLNHDAMYWYRQDPGQGLRLIYYSQIVNDFQKGDIAEGYSVSREKKESFPLTVTSAQKNPTAFYLCASRNRISQKIESPLHFGNGTRLTVT.

This clone has a single count. CDR3 region: CASSRRGAGVLQETQYF. Here the CDR3 DNA reads TGTGCCAGCAGTAGGAGAGGAGCGGGAGTTCTCCAAGAGACCCAGTACTTC. The chain has TRBV27 and TRBJ2-5; 8 nucleotides agree with TRBD2. The V gene end was trimmed by 5 bases and the J gene end by 1 base; junction bases not matched to a gene: 12. The CDR3 loop spans 17 amino acids. Germline-derived CDR1 and CDR2 are MNHEY and SMNVEV (reference sequence).

V and J are TRBV11-2 and TRBJ1-2, with D maybe TRBD1 (6 bases). This CDR3 is built from 12 residues. V lost 6 bases and J 5 bases, leaving 10 bases between the germline ends. Per the germline V gene, CDR1 is SGHAT and CDR2 is FQNNGV. The CDR3 region has the DNA TGTGCCAGCAGTCCCACAGGGTATGGCTACACCTTC. Protein sequence: CASSPTGYGYTF.

DNA for the CDR3: TGTGCCAGCAGTGAACTGAGGGCCACTGAAGCTTTCTTT. Amino acids: CASSELRATEAFF. The chain has TRBV6-1 and TRBJ1-1, with D unresolved. V was pared by 2 bases and J by 4 bases, with 8 bases between. The germline V gene has CDR1 MNHNS and CDR2 SASEGT. CDR3 length: 13 amino acids.